This note documents a single T cell receptor beta chain sequence. The CDR3 length is 15 residues. Germline assignment: CDR1 LGHDT and CDR2 YNNKEL (reference sequence). Trimming removed 0 bases from V and 0 bases from J, with 6 bases in between. The data belong to a study of blood T cell repertoires in COVID-19. Study in general: Sites across the United States, Italy and Spain contributed samples from acute and convalescent COVID-19. Sample material is recorded as cDNA or gDNA derived from T cells, B-cell-depleted T cells, or PBMCs.

Authors' data handling: Amplification from reference gene primers served as the basis for estimated nucleated cell counts. Profiling relied on immunoSEQ multiplex PCR, and the TCRdb table lists in-frame clones only, not all of them. From that table come the V and J calls and clone size; the DNA was used to work out D and trimming. This sample carries around 200,000 clones, 89% of them seen once, and the ten largest clones take around 7%. The gene calls are TRBV3-1 (or the pseudogene TRBV3-2) and TRBJ2-4; D uncertain. The receptor was isolated from a man aged 40-49 years with acute or convalescent COVID-19. The sequenced sample consisted of peripheral blood. This CDR3 is CASSQDPLAKNIQYF. CDR3 in DNA: TGTGCCAGCAGCCAAGACCCCTTAGCCAAAAACATTCAGTACTTC.